This T cell receptor beta chain was identified during a study of CD4 T cells in relation to SARS-CoV-2 and coronaviruses. The wider study: Crossreactive spike epitopes shared across donors were mapped to their HLA restriction.

This clone occurred a few times. Its antigen is not identified. CDR3 length equals 16 residues. V lost 5 bases, J lost 1 base, and 7 bases stayed unmatched. Germline-derived CDR1 and CDR2 are SGHVS and FQNEAQ. Assay used: immunoSEQ multiplex PCR; TCRdb lists only in-frame clones, some missing. The sample records about 22,000 clones, 76% being singletons. Study-wide results and caveats: The cross-reactivity analysis covered only spike protein, not other viral proteins. SARS-CoV-2-driven expansion was significantly weaker in crossreactive than monoreactive clones.

Before the COVID-19 pandemic, during about 2010-2018, CD4+ T cells were taken from unexposed donors. Isolation of CD4+ T cells took place after approximately eleven days in culture. As cell numbers allowed, unexposed-donor CD4+ T cells faced SARS-CoV-2 S/N and four cold-coronavirus spikes. The rearrangement uses TRBV7-8 and TRBJ2-2, with 7 nucleotides matching TRBD2. The source material was CD4+ T cells from PBMCs, cultured in vitro. The clonotype comes from a human donor in good health. The CDR3 nucleotides read TGTGCCAGCAGCCTTCCCCTAGCGGAGAACACCGGGGAGCTGTTTTTT. It yields the protein CASSLPLAENTGELFF.